This TCR beta chain comes out of a study of T cells after yellow fever vaccination. This clonotype occurred many times. MiXCR was run by TCRdb on the 5' RACE reads, yielding one entry per CDR3 protein. Among approximately 240,000 distinct CDR3 sequences, approximately 3.6% were seen once, and the ten largest hold around 19%. The CDR3 runs to 16 residues. Germline loops: CDR1 SGHTA, CDR2 FQGNSA. V was cut by 5 bases and J by 8 bases, with 24 bases left in between. The chain carries TRBV7-2 and TRBJ1-2; unclear D gene. The material sequenced was PBMCs, taken 15 days after the yellow fever booster vaccination. This TCR was recovered from a man younger than 30 who received the YFV17D yellow fever vaccine. The CDR3 DNA sequence: TGTGCCAGCAGCCACCAAACCACCACTCCAGGTGCAGGCTACACCTTC. Protein: CASSHQTTTPGAGYTF. Together with reference TRBV7-2 and TRBJ1-2, the CDR3 gives the full variable domain: GAGVSQSPSNKVTEKGKDVELRCDPISGHTALYWYRQSLGQGLEFLIYFQGNSAPDKSGLPSDRFSAERTGGSVSTLTIQRTQQEDSAVYLCASSHQTTTPGAGYTFGSGTRLTVV.